The 6 T cell receptor beta chains presented below share a single source sample, sequenced in a study of T cells expressing NK-cell markers (dated by TCRdb to the early 2020s). Library preparation was by 5' RACE. The sequencing machine was an Illumina HiSeq 2000. TCRdb reprocessed the reads; each CDR3 protein sequence makes one entry, and DNA is unavailable. The sample's own table lists over 150,000 distinct CDR3 sequences. Clones ranked in the top ten supply less than 40% of the sample. The specimen was blood T cells: a sorted CD56 or NKG2C T cell subset, CD4+ or CD8+ T cells, or bulk PBMC T cells (not recorded which). The source is a woman in her forties or fifties in good health. Donor details come from another sample of the same person, matched by shared clones.

This chain connects TRBV3-1 to TRBJ2-1. The CDR3 consists of 12 residues. Germline CDR1 and CDR2: LGHDT and YNNKEL (reference sequence). CDR3 sequence: CASSQDRDEQFF.

This rearrangement joins TRBV20-1 to TRBJ2-7. Germline CDR1 is DFQATT and CDR2 is SNEGSKA (reference sequence). The CDR3 is 13 residues long. The CDR3 protein is CSARDRTSYEQYF.

The chain carries TRBV7-9 and TRBJ2-1; without DNA, the TCRdb call of TRBD2 cannot be checked. This CDR3 comprises 17 residues. Germline CDR1 SEHNR, CDR2 FQNEAQ (reference sequence). CDR3 sequence: CASRGLAGELYYNEQFF. The full variable domain, with the rest looked up from reference TRBV7-9 and TRBJ2-1, is DTGVSQNPRHKITKRGQNVTFRCDPISEHNRLYWYRQTLGQGPEFLTYFQNEAQLEKSRLLSDRFSAERPKGSFSTLEIQRTEQGDSAMYLCASRGLAGELYYNEQFFGPGTRLTVL.

This chain joins TRBV29-1 and TRBJ2-3; TCRdb's D gene call, TRBD1, goes unchecked for lack of DNA. This CDR3 has 19 amino acids. Germline V gives CDR1 SQVTM, CDR2 ANQGSEA. The CDR3 spells CSVLGGTDGRSRFTDTQYF.

This chain connects TRBV3-1 to TRBJ2-1; with no DNA, the TCRdb D assignment of TRBD2 cannot be verified. The germline gives CDR1 LGHDT, CDR2 YNNKEL (reference sequence). This CDR3 contains 15 residues. The CDR3 region is CASSPRLAGYNEQFF.

The chain recombines TRBV27 with TRBJ2-2; TCRdb's assignment of TRBD2 cannot be checked, as there is no DNA. Per germline, CDR1 MNHEY and CDR2 SMNVEV (reference sequence). The CDR3 loop spans 14 amino acids. CDR3 in amino acids: CASSPSVETGELFF.